The 27 T cell receptor beta chains presented below share a single source sample, sequenced in a study of T cells in localized non-small cell lung cancer. Here immunoSEQ multiplex PCR was the method, and the copy in TCRdb shows in-frame clones only, minus some. This sample has more than 70,000 clones, with 84% found just once. The sample in question was peripheral blood, obtained before any cancer treatment. Every receptor here comes from a man aged 40-75 years with stage I lung adenocarcinoma.

The chain recombines TRBV18 with TRBJ2-3; 7 positions agree with TRBD1. Trimming at V came to 3 bases and at J to 4 bases, leaving 13 bases not matched to a gene. Germline assignment: CDR1 KGHSH and CDR2 LQKENI. This CDR3 is 17 amino acids long. CDR3 protein: CASSPRGPPAPPDTQYF. The CDR3 bases are TGTGCCAGCTCACCTAGGGGGCCTCCAGCCCCCCCAGATACGCAGTATTTT. Supplemented by reference TRBV18 and TRBJ2-3, the full variable domain reads NAGVMQNPRHLVRRRGQEARLRCSPMKGHSHVYWYRQLPEEGLKFMVYLQKENIIDESGMPKERFSAEFPKEGPSILRIQQVVRGDSAAYFCASSPRGPPAPPDTQYFGPGTRLTVL.

This chain links TRBV19 with TRBJ1-3; D gene unclear. The germline V and J ends were trimmed by 3 bases and 0 bases, with 15 bases remaining between them. CDR3 length: 17 amino acids. CDR1 is LNHDA and CDR2 is SQIVND in the germline V gene (reference sequence). Here the CDR3 DNA reads TGTGCCAGTAGTATTTTCGCCGGCTCCAGCTCTGGAAACACCATATATTTT. Its protein is CASSIFAGSSSGNTIYF. The entire variable domain, with the rest obtained from reference TRBV19 and TRBJ1-3, is as follows: DGGITQSPKYLFRKEGQNVTLSCEQNLNHDAMYWYRQDPGQGLRLIYYSQIVNDFQKGDIAEGYSVSREKKESFPLTVTSAQKNPTAFYLCASSIFAGSSSGNTIYFGEGSWLTVV.

The chain recombines TRBV2 with TRBJ2-7, with D tentatively TRBD1 or TRBD2 (5 bases each). CDR1 is SNHLY, CDR2 FYNNEI, per germline. The CDR3 extends over 16 amino acids. Trimming took off 4 bases at V and 1 base at J, with 17 bases between the two ends. The DNA of the CDR3 is TGTGCCAGCAGTGTAGGGGAGCGGAAGGGTTCCTACGAGCAGTACTTC. Protein sequence: CASSVGERKGSYEQYF. The full variable domain, with the rest looked up from reference TRBV2 and TRBJ2-7, is EPEVTQTPSHQVTQMGQEVILRCVPISNHLYFYWYRQILGQKVEFLVSFYNNEISEKSEIFDDQFSVERPDGSNFTLKIRSTKLEDSAMYFCASSVGERKGSYEQYFGPGTRLTVT.

This chain joins TRBV27 and TRBJ2-7; no definite D call. Germline CDR1 MNHEY, CDR2 SMNVEV (reference sequence). V shed 7 bases and J shed 0 bases, with 13 bases lying between them. The CDR3 sequence is 14 residues long. CDR3 in DNA: TGTGCCAGCACCCCGGCTTTGAGCTCCTACGAGCAGTACTTC. Protein: CASTPALSSYEQYF.

The CDR3 here is CSVEIGLAGYEQYF. CDR3 DNA: TGCAGCGTTGAAATCGGACTAGCGGGCTACGAGCAGTACTTC. V and J are TRBV29-1 and TRBJ2-5; 11 nucleotides match TRBD2. TRBJ2-7 matches the DNA end more closely, so the J call is doubtful. CDR3 length: 14 residues. Germline CDR1 and CDR2: SQVTM and ANQGSEA.

The sample holds one count of this clone. The rearrangement joins TRBV11-2 to TRBJ2-7; perhaps D is TRBD1 or TRBD2 (5 bases each). Germline V CDR1 and CDR2: SGHAT, FQNNGV. V lost 6 bases and J lost 4, with 16 bases in between. The CDR3 spans 14 residues. The CDR3 is CASSPGSGAYEQYF. For the CDR3, the DNA is TGTGCCAGCAGTCCAGGGTCCGGGGCGTACGAGCAGTACTTC.

V is TRBV7-2 and J is TRBJ1-6; tentative D call: TRBD1 (6 bases). Germline values: CDR1 SGHTA, CDR2 FQGNSA. With 2 bases removed from V and 7 bases from J, the gap between germline ends came to 9 bases. The CDR3 length is 14 residues. Here the CDR3 DNA reads TGTGCCAGCAGCTTACCAGGGGTGAATTCACCCCTCCACTTT. Amino acids: CASSLPGVNSPLHF.

This chain joins TRBV5-6 and TRBJ1-5; D is unresolved. The CDR3 totals 16 residues. Germline-derived CDR1 and CDR2 are SGHDT and YYEEEE. V lost 5 bases to trimming and J lost 2 bases, with 17 bases between them. DNA for the CDR3: TGTGCCAGCAGGTGTGGGCTGATTTCGGGCAATCAGCCCCAGCATTTT. It encodes CASRCGLISGNQPQHF. The full variable domain, its missing parts supplied by reference TRBV5-6 and TRBJ1-5, is DAGVTQSPTHLIKTRGQQVTLRCSPKSGHDTVSWYQQALGQGPQFIFQYYEEEERQRGNFPDRFSGHQFPNYSSELNVNALLLGDSALYLCASRCGLISGNQPQHFGDGTRLSIL.

CDR3 residues: CASSQSLSGQTFYEQYF. The CDR3 DNA reads TGCGCCAGCAGTCAATCTTTATCGGGACAGACCTTTTACGAGCAGTACTTC. The V gene is TRBV23-1, the J gene TRBJ2-7; the match to TRBD1 covers 7 bases. TRBV23-1 is an ORF; its function is uncertain. V dropped 0 bases and J dropped 4; count of bases not matched to a gene: 12. The CDR3 is 17 amino acids.

The chain links TRBV29-1 to TRBJ2-7; a weak D match, TRBD1 (5 bases). V was trimmed by 6 bases and J by 2 bases, leaving 17 bases between them. The CDR3 runs 14 residues. The germline CDR1 and CDR2 sequences are SQVTM and ANQGSEA. As DNA, the CDR3 is TGCAGCGTCGGACACCCTGAACCCCCCTACGAGCAGTACTTC. Residues: CSVGHPEPPYEQYF.

The rearrangement uses TRBV28 and TRBJ1-3; D gene uncertain. The CDR3 length is 15 residues. Germline lookup yields CDR1 MDHEN and CDR2 SYDVKM. V shed 10 bases and J shed 0 bases, with 16 bases lying between them. The CDR3 DNA reads as TGTGCCACCTCAGAGGGCGGCAGCTCTGGAAACACCATATATTTT. This gives the protein CATSEGGSSGNTIYF. The entire variable domain, with the rest obtained from reference TRBV28 and TRBJ1-3, is as follows: DVKVTQSSRYLVKRTGEKVFLECVQDMDHENMFWYRQDPGLGLRLIYFSYDVKMKEKGDIPEGYSVSREKKERFSLILESASTNQTSMYLCATSEGGSSGNTIYFGEGSWLTVV.

As for this clone: Other DNA sequences from this sample encode an identical CDR3 as well. This sequence joins TRBV7-2 and TRBJ2-7; 10 bases fit TRBD2. V lost 5 bases to trimming and J lost 3 bases; unmatched junction nucleotides: 7. The CDR3 has 15 residues. Germline V gene sequence: CDR1 SGHTA, CDR2 FQGNSA. The CDR3 spells CASSQAGTSVYEQYF. For the CDR3, the DNA is TGTGCCAGCAGCCAAGCAGGGACTAGCGTCTACGAGCAGTACTTC. Looking up the rest from reference TRBV7-2 and TRBJ2-7 gives the full variable domain: GAGVSQSPSNKVTEKGKDVELRCDPISGHTALYWYRQSLGQGLEFLIYFQGNSAPDKSGLPSDRFSAERTGGSVSTLTIQRTQQEDSAVYLCASSQAGTSVYEQYFGPGTRLTVT.

This chain links TRBV6-5 with TRBJ1-2; 8 bases are a match to TRBD1. With V trimmed by 6 bases and J by 2 bases, 5 bases remained unmatched. Germline V gene sequence: CDR1 MNHEY, CDR2 SVGAGI. The CDR3 runs 14 residues. CDR3 region: CASSFQGANYGYTF. CDR3 DNA sequence: TGTGCCAGCAGCTTTCAGGGGGCCAACTATGGCTACACCTTC.

The genes are TRBV10-3 and TRBJ2-6; 8 bases align to TRBD1. V trimming: 6 bases; J trimming: 1 base; junction bases outside the gene matches: 8. Germline V CDR1 and CDR2: ENHRY, SYGVKD. The CDR3 consists of 17 residues. CDR3 protein: CAISAGQGGSGANVLTF. CDR3 nucleotides: TGTGCCATCAGCGCCGGACAGGGAGGATCTGGGGCCAACGTCCTGACTTTC.

V is TRBV7-9 and J is TRBJ2-1, with 8 bases aligning to TRBD1. The CDR3 runs to 15 residues. The V gene's germline CDR1 is SEHNR and CDR2 FQNEAQ (reference sequence). V shed 1 base and J 7 bases; nucleotides not matched to a gene: 6. CDR3 in amino acids: CASSLGQGAWNEQFF. CDR3 nucleotides: TGTGCCAGCAGCTTAGGCCAGGGGGCGTGGAATGAGCAGTTCTTC.

The V and J genes are TRBV6-5 and TRBJ1-1; no firm D call. CDR1 and CDR2 from the germline V gene are MNHEY and SVGAGI. This CDR3 region has 12 residues. The germline V and J ends were trimmed by 7 bases and 11 bases, with 17 bases remaining between them. CDR3 sequence reads: CASTGALSMAFF. The CDR3 bases are TGTGCCAGCACCGGAGCTCTCTCGATGGCTTTCTTT.

In DNA, the CDR3 is TGTGCCAGCAGTCCCTCTGACAGGGGGCGTGGCTACACCTTC. Translation: CASSPSDRGRGYTF. The J gene is TRBJ1-2, the V gene TRBV6-5; 10 bases are shared with TRBD1. CDR1 and CDR2 (germline): MNHEY, SVGAGI. CDR3 length equals 14 residues. Unmatched junction bases numbered 7, after V lost 5 bases and J lost 7 bases.

This rearrangement joins TRBV19 to TRBJ1-1, with D possibly matching TRBD1 (5 bases). Trimming left V 5 bases short and J 11 bases short, with 15 bases between. In germline, CDR1 is LNHDA, CDR2 SQIVND (reference sequence). The CDR3 is made up of 12 amino acids. CDR3 DNA sequence: TGTGCCAGTAGTTTGATTGGCAGGGCGGCTTTCTTT. It is translated as CASSLIGRAAFF.

V usage is TRBV19 and J usage is TRBJ1-1; unclear D gene. The CDR3 sequence is 14 residues long. V was shortened by 3 bases and J by 0 bases, with 8 bases between the two germline ends. Per germline, CDR1 LNHDA and CDR2 SQIVND (reference sequence). The CDR3 sequence is CASSMIGVNTEAFF. The CDR3 nucleotides read TGTGCCAGTAGTATGATCGGGGTGAACACTGAAGCTTTCTTT.

This clone was found once. The chain links TRBV4-3 to TRBJ2-5; tentative D call: TRBD2 (6 bases). Trimming took off 4 bases at V and 3 bases at J, with 9 bases between the two ends. Germline V gene lookup returns CDR1 LGHNA and CDR2 YSLEER. The CDR3 loop spans 13 amino acids. The CDR3 spells CASSRGTEETQYF. The CDR3 DNA reads TGCGCCAGCAGCCGCGGGACTGAAGAGACCCAGTACTTC.

This chain joins TRBV6-5 and TRBJ1-2; 9 bases are a match to TRBD1. Losses at the gene ends were 5 bases for V and 7 bases for J; bases not matched to a gene: 5. CDR1 and CDR2 (germline): MNHEY, SVGAGI. The CDR3 is 13 residues long. The CDR3 DNA follows: TGTGCCAGCAGTACCTGGACAGGGGTTGGCTACACCTTC. Protein sequence: CASSTWTGVGYTF.

This chain uses TRBV18 with TRBJ1-2; no clear D gene. Germline-derived CDR1 and CDR2 are KGHSH and LQKENI. The CDR3 runs 12 residues. V was trimmed by 3 bases and J by 7 bases, leaving 9 bases between them. The CDR3 DNA follows: TGTGCCAGCTCACCTTTAGAGGGTGGCTACACCTTC. Amino acids: CASSPLEGGYTF.

The chain joins TRBV7-6 to TRBJ1-2; D not certain. The germline V gene encodes CDR1 SGHVS and CDR2 FNYEAQ. Trimming cost V 1 base and J 5 bases, with 11 bases left between them. This CDR3 comprises 14 residues. The CDR3 sequence is CASSLDVALYGYTF. The DNA for the CDR3 is TGTGCCAGCAGCTTAGATGTGGCCCTATATGGCTACACCTTC.

This clone was detected once. This chain joins TRBV28 and TRBJ1-2; possible D gene TRBD1, 5 bases. CDR1 and CDR2 from the germline V gene are MDHEN and SYDVKM. Trimming took off 6 bases at V and 7 bases at J, with 12 bases between the two ends. This CDR3 contains 12 residues. The CDR3 protein is CASRAGPRGYTF. The CDR3, as DNA: TGTGCCAGCAGGGCAGGGCCACGTGGCTACACCTTC.

This rearrangement joins TRBV13 to TRBJ2-5, with D possibly being TRBD1 or TRBD2 (6 bases each). The J call is uncertain, as TRBJ2-7 better fits the DNA end. Germline V lookup: CDR1 PRHDT, CDR2 FYEKMQ (reference sequence). This CDR3 comprises 15 residues. DNA of the CDR3: TGTGCCAGCAGCTTAGCGGGGGCCGGGGACCACGAGCAGTACTTC. Translating it yields CASSLAGAGDHEQYF.

This clone was detected only a few times. This chain joins TRBV5-4 and TRBJ2-7; 7 positions match TRBD2. The germline CDR1 and CDR2 sequences are SGHNT and YYREEE (reference sequence). This CDR3 is built from 15 residues. After removal of 4 bases from V and 7 bases from J, the junction contained 14 bases not matched to a gene. The CDR3 reads CASSPSREGRREQYF. Here the CDR3 DNA reads TGTGCCAGCAGCCCCTCCAGGGAGGGCCGCAGGGAGCAGTACTTC.

This clone was picked up one time. V and J are TRBV10-1 and TRBJ2-5; the D gene is possibly TRBD1 (7 bases). CDR1 and CDR2 (germline): WNHNN, SYGVQD (reference sequence). V was cut by 3 bases and J by 0 bases, with 23 bases left in between. The CDR3 is 19 residues long. The DNA for the CDR3 is TGCGCCAGCAGTGATATTCTTTTATTAGCGGACAGGTACCAAGAGACCCAGTACTTC. This codes for CASSDILLLADRYQETQYF.